This TCR beta chain was profiled in a study of cytotoxic CD8 clonotypes in ibrutinib-treated CLL. General study results and limits: Clonality, elevated at ibrutinib response, dropped back toward baseline at progression.

For this clone: Its antigen is undetermined.

Trimming removed 2 bases from V and 4 bases from J, with 12 bases in between. This CDR3 is built from 14 residues. Germline V gene sequence: CDR1 SGHNT, CDR2 YYREEE (reference sequence). Libraries were prepared by immunoSEQ multiplex PCR; TCRdb keeps only in-frame clonotypes and omits some of them. The sample includes hundreds of thousands of clones, roughly 74% of them seen just once. The rearrangement links TRBV5-4 to TRBJ2-5; a possible D gene is TRBD2 (7 bases). This sample comprised PBMCs, obtained after 24 months of ibrutinib treatment. The TCR originated in a human donor with chronic lymphocytic leukemia. The CDR3 protein is CASSFWEGGETQYF. The DNA of the CDR3 is TGTGCCAGCAGCTTTTGGGAGGGGGGAGAGACCCAGTACTTC.